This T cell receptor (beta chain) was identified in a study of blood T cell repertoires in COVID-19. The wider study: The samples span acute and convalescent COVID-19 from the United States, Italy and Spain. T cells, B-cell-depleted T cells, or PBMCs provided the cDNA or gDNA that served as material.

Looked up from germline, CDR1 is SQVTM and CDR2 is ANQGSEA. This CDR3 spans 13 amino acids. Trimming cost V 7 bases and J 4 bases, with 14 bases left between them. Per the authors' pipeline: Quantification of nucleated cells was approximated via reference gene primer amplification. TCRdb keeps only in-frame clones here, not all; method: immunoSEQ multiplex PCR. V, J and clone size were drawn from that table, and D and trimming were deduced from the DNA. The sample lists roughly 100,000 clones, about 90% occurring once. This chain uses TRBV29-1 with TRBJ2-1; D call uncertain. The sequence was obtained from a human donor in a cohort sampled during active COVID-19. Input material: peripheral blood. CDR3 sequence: CSAIPRHYNEQFF. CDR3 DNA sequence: TGCAGCGCAATTCCCCGACATTACAATGAGCAGTTCTTC.